The subject of this entry is one T cell receptor (beta chain). Per the original methods: For nucleated cells, counts were estimated from reference gene primer amplification. The protocol was immunoSEQ multiplex PCR, while the TCRdb copy is restricted to in-frame clones and leaves out a portion. The D gene and trimming were derived from the DNA, and the V and J assignments and clone size from that table. The table lists fewer than 250,000 clones, 81% of them singletons. V lost 2 bases and J 3 bases, leaving 6 bases between the germline ends. Per germline, CDR1 SGHRS and CDR2 YFSETQ. The CDR3 has 13 residues. This sample was included in a study of blood T cell repertoires in COVID-19. Study information: T cells, B-cell-depleted T cells, or PBMCs provided the cDNA or gDNA that served as material.

Everyone who took part was 18 to 89 years old, and they came from some 23 US areas. The chain carries TRBV5-1 and TRBJ1-5; unclear D gene. What was sequenced was PBMCs or T cells enriched from blood (not recorded which). The source is a woman between 50 and 59 years old with acute COVID-19. The CDR3 coding sequence is TGCGCCAGCAGCTTTACTTCCAATCAGCCCCAGCATTTT. Its translation: CASSFTSNQPQHF.